The TCR beta chain under discussion was sequenced for a study of CD8 T cells in ankylosing spondylitis. General observations from the study: Within peripheral blood, clones linked to disease were CD8+ and relatively rare. Some motif variants had been reported before (in reactive arthritis synovial fluid and blood).

In TCRdb, the 5' RACE reads were re-called with MiXCR into one record per CDR3 protein. Among about 25,000 distinct CDR3 sequences listed, just over 2.5% were seen once. This clonotype was counted many times. Antigen unknown. Trimming removed 7 bases from V and 4 bases from J; junction bases left unmatched: 9. The CDR3 totals 15 residues. The germline V gene encodes CDR1 SGDLS and CDR2 YYNGEE. This sequence joins TRBV9 and TRBJ2-2; TRBD2 aligns across 8 bases. The sample comprised blood, either unsorted or a sorted T cell fraction (not recorded which). This sequence was found in a female donor with ankylosing spondylitis or in good health (not recorded which). For the CDR3, the DNA is TGTGCCAGCCGAAGCACTAGCGGAACCACCGGGGAGCTGTTTTTT. It is translated as CASRSTSGTTGELFF.